This T cell receptor (beta chain) appears in the sequencing data of a study of OX40 agonist ivuxolimab in advanced cancers. Study findings and constraints: CD8+ T cells averaged more expanded clones than CD4+.

V was trimmed by 7 bases and J by 2 bases, leaving 9 bases between them. Germline V gene data show CDR1 as MGHDK and CDR2 as SYGVNS. The CDR3 covers 13 residues. As regards this clone: What it binds is unknown.

The repertoire was sequenced with immunoSEQ multiplex PCR; TCRdb's copy has only in-frame clones and lacks some. Of roughly 22,000 clones listed, 70% to 90% are singletons. The sequence came from an adult with an advanced solid tumor such as melanoma, head and neck, liver or kidney cancer. The material was CD4+ or CD8+ T cells sorted from blood, obtained in a trial of the OX40 agonist ivuxolimab. This chain links TRBV25-1 with TRBJ1-5; D is possibly TRBD1 (6 bases). The CDR3 region has the DNA TGTGCCAGCACGGCAGGGGGCAATCAGCCCCAGCATTTT. Translating it yields CASTAGGNQPQHF. Variable domain in full (rest from reference TRBV25-1 and TRBJ1-5): EADIYQTPRYLVIGTGKKITLECSQTMGHDKMYWYQQDPGMELHLIHYSYGVNSTEKGDLSSESTVSRIRTEHFPLTLESARPSHTSQYLCASTAGGNQPQHFGDGTRLSIL.